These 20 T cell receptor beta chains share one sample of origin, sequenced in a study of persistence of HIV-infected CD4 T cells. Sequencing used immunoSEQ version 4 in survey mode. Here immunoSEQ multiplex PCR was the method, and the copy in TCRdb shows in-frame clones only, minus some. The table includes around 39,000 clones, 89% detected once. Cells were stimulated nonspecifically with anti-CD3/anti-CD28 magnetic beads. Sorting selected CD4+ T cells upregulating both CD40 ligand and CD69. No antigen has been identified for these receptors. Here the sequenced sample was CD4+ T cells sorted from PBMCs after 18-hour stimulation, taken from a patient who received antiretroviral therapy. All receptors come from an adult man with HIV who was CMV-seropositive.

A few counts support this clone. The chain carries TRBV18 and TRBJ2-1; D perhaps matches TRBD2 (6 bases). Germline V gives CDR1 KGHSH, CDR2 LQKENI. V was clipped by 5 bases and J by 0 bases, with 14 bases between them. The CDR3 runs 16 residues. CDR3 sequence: CASSKSIGGSYNEQFF. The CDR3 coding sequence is TGTGCCAGCTCAAAATCCATCGGGGGCTCCTACAATGAGCAGTTCTTC.

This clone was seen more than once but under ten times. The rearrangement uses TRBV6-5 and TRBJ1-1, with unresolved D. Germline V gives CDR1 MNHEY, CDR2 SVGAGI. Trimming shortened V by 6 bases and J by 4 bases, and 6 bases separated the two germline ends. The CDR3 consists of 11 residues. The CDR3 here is CASSSFTEAFF. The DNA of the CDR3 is TGTGCCAGCAGCTCGTTCACTGAAGCTTTCTTT.

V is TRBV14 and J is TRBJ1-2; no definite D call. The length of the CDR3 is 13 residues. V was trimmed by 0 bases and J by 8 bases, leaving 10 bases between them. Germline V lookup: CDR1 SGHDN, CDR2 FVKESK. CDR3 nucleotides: TGTGCCAGCAGCCAAGATGGGCGAGGGGGCTACACCTTC. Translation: CASSQDGRGGYTF.

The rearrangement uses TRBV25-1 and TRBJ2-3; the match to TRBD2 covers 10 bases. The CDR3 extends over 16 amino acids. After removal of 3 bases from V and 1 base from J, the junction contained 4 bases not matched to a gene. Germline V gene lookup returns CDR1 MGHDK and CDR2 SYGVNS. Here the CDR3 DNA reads TGTGCCAGCAGTGACTGGGGGACTAGCGGCACAGATACGCAGTATTTT. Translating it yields CASSDWGTSGTDTQYF.

The CDR3 nucleotides read TGTGCCACCAGTTCCGAGAGGAATCAGCCCCAGCATTTT. As protein: CATSSERNQPQHF. The chain couples TRBV24-1 to TRBJ1-5; D is unclear. V lost 6 bases and J lost 4, with 9 bases in between. Germline V gene data show CDR1 as KGHDR and CDR2 as SFDVKD. This CDR3 spans 13 amino acids.

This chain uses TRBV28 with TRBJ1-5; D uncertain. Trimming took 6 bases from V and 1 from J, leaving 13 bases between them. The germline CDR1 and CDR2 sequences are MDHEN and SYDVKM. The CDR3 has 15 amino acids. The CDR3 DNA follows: TGTGCCAGCAGGCTGGACCCCCGCAGCAATCAGCCCCAGCATTTT. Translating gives CASRLDPRSNQPQHF.

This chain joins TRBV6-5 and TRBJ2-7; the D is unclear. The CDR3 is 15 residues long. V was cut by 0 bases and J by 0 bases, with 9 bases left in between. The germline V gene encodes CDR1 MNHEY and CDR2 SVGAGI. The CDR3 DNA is TGTGCCAGCAGTTACTCGATGCTGGGCTCCTACGAGCAGTACTTC. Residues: CASSYSMLGSYEQYF.

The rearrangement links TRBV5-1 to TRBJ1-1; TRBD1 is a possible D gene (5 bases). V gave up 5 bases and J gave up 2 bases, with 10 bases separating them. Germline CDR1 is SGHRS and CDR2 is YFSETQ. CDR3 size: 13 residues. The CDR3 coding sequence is TGCGCCAGCAGTCCTCAGGGAAACACTGAAGCTTTCTTT. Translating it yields CASSPQGNTEAFF.

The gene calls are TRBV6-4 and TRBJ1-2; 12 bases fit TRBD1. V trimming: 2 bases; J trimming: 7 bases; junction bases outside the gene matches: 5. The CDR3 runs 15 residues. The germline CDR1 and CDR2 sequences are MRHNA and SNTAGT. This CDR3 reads CASSDGTGGVRGYTF. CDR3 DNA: TGTGCCAGCAGTGACGGGACAGGGGGCGTGCGTGGCTACACCTTC.

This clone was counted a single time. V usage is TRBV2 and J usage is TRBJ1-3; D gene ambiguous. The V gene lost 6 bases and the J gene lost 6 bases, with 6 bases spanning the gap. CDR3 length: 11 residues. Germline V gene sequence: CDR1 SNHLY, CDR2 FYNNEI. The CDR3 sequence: CASSIQNTIYF. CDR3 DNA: TGTGCCAGCAGCATACAAAACACCATATATTTT.

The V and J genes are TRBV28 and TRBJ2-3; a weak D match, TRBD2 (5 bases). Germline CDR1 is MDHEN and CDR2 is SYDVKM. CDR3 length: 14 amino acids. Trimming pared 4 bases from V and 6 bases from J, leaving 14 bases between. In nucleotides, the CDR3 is TGTGCCAGCAGTTCGGGGTTTACTAGGGATACGCAGTATTTT. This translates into CASSSGFTRDTQYF.

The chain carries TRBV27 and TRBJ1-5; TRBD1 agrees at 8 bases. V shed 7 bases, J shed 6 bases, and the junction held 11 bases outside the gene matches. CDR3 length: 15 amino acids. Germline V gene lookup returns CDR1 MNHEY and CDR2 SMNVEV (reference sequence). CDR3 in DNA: TGTGCCAGCACCCCCTCAGGGGGCGGGAGTCAGCCCCAGCATTTT. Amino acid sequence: CASTPSGGGSQPQHF.

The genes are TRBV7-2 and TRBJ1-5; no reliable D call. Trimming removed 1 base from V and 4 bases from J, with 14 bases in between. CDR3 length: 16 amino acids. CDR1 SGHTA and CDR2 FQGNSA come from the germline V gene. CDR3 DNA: TGTGCCAGCAGCTTAGGGGGAGGGTTCACTAATCAGCCCCAGCATTTT. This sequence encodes CASSLGGGFTNQPQHF.

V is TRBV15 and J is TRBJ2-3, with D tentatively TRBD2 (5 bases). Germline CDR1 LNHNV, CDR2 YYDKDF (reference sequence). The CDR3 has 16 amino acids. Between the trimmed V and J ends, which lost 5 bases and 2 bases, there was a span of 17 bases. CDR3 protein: CATSWPQAELTDTQYF. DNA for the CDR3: TGTGCCACCAGCTGGCCCCAAGCGGAACTCACAGATACGCAGTATTTT.

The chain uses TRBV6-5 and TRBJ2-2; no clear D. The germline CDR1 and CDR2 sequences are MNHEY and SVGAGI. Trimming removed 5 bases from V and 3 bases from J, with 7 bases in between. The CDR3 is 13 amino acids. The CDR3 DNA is TGTGCCAGCAGTCAGAAAGACACCGGGGAGCTGTTTTTT. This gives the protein CASSQKDTGELFF.

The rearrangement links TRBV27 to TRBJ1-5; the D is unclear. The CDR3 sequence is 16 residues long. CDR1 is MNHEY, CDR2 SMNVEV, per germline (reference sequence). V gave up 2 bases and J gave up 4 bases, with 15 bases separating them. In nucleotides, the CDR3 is TGTGCCAGCAGTTTAATGTCCACAGTACCTAATCAGCCCCAGCATTTT. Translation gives CASSLMSTVPNQPQHF.

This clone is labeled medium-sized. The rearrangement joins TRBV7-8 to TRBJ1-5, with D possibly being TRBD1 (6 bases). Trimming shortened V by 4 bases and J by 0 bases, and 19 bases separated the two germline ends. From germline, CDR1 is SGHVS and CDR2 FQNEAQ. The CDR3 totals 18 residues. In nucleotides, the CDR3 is TGTGCCAGCAGCTCGATCCGGACAGAAAGGGATAGCAATCAGCCCCAGCATTTT. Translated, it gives CASSSIRTERDSNQPQHF.

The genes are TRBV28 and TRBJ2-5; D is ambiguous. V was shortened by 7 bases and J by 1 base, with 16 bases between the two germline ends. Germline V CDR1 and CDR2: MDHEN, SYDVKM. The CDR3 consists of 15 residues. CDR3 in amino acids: CASMADLGPQETQYF. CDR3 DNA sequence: TGTGCCAGCATGGCCGATCTAGGGCCCCAAGAGACCCAGTACTTC.

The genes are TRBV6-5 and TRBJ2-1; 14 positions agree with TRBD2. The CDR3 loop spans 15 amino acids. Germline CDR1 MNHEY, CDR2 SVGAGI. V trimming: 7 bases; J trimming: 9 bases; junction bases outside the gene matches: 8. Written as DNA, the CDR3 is TGTGCCAGCACCCTGACTAGCGGGGGGGCATTTGAGCAGTTCTTC. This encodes CASTLTSGGAFEQFF.

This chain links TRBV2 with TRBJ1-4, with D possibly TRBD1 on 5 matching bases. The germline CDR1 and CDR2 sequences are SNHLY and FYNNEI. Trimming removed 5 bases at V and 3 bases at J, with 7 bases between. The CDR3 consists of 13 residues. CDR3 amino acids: CASSRGANEKLFF. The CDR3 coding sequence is TGTGCCAGCAGTCGGGGGGCTAATGAAAAACTGTTTTTT. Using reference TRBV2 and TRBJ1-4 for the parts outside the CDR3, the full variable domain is EPEVTQTPSHQVTQMGQEVILRCVPISNHLYFYWYRQILGQKVEFLVSFYNNEISEKSEIFDDQFSVERPDGSNFTLKIRSTKLEDSAMYFCASSRGANEKLFFGSGTQLSVL.